These 3 T cell receptor beta chains were all obtained from the same sample, sequenced in a study of blood T cell repertoires in COVID-19. Sequenced by immunoSEQ multiplex PCR; TCRdb stores in-frame clones only, minus some. The sample lists 150,000 to 200,000 clones, roughly three quarters occurring once. The sequenced sample was peripheral blood. The receptors were sampled from a woman between 45 and 65 years old with active or convalescent COVID-19.

This chain links TRBV6-2 or TRBV6-3 with TRBJ2-3; TRBD2 matches at 11 bases. With 5 bases clipped from V and 2 bases from J, the junction kept 9 bases outside the gene matches. The CDR3 extends over 17 amino acids. Germline lookup yields CDR1 MNHEY and CDR2 SVGEGT. CDR3 sequence: CASSPGIAGGTTDTQYF. The CDR3 DNA follows: TGTGCCAGCAGTCCCGGGATAGCGGGAGGGACCACAGATACGCAGTATTTT.

J is TRBJ1-2 and V is TRBV9, with no clear D. The CDR3 runs 15 residues. The V end lost 3 bases, the J end lost 0 bases, and 12 bases lay between the germline ends. CDR1 and CDR2 (germline): SGDLS, YYNGEE. This chain's CDR3 is CASSAPLGANYGYTF. CDR3 DNA sequence: TGTGCCAGCAGCGCCCCACTCGGAGCTAACTATGGCTACACCTTC.

The genes are TRBV20-1 and TRBJ2-5; TRBD2 aligns across 13 bases. Per the germline V gene, CDR1 is DFQATT and CDR2 is SNEGSKA (reference sequence). V was clipped by 3 bases and J by 5 bases; unmatched bases: 9. The length of the CDR3 is 16 residues. The CDR3 sequence is CSASSGLAGTLETQYF. In DNA, the CDR3 is TGCAGTGCTAGTTCGGGACTAGCGGGAACGTTGGAGACCCAGTACTTC.